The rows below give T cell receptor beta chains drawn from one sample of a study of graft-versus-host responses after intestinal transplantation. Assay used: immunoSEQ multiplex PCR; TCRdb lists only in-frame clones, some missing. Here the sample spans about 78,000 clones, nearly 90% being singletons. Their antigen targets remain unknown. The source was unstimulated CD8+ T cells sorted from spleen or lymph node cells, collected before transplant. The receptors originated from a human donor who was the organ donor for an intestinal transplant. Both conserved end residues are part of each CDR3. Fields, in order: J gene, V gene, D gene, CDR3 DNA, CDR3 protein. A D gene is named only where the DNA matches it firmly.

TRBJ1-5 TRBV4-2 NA TGTGCCAGCAGCCATCCCTCGGGGATCGGCAATCAGCCCCAGCATTTT CASSHPSGIGNQPQHF
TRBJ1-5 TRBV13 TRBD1 TGTGCCAGCAGCCCCCGGGAAGGGACAGGGGGCAATCAGCCCCAGCATTTT CASSPREGTGGNQPQHF
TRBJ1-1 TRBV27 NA TGTGCCAGCAGCCACCCGGAGGGGAACACTGAAGCTTTCTTT CASSHPEGNTEAFF
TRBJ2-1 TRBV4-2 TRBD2 TGTGCCAGCAGCCCGGATAGCGGGGGGGCCTACAATGAGCAGTTCTTC CASSPDSGGAYNEQFF
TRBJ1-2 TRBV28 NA TGTGCCAGCAGCCGGGACACAGCTAACTATGGCTACACCTTC CASSRDTANYGYTF
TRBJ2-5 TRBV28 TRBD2 TGTGCCAGCAGTTTAAATAGCGGGGGGAAAGAGACCCAGTACTTC CASSLNSGGKETQYF
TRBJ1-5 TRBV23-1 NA TGCGCCAGCAGTCAACCGAGCCGACTTAGCAATCAGCCCCAGCATTTT CASSQPSRLSNQPQHF
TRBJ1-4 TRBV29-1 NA TGCAGCGGCGCGGTGCCCACAGGGAGGGACGCGATTAATGAAAAACTGTTTTTT CSGAVPTGRDAINEKLFF
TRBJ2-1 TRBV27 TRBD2 TGTGCCAGCAGCCCCGGGACTAGCGGCTACAATGAGCAGTTCTTC CASSPGTSGYNEQFF
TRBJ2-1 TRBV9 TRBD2 TGTGCCAGCAGCAACGGACTAGCGGGGGGGAATGAGCAGTTCTTC CASSNGLAGGNEQFF
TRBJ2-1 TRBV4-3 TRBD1 TGCGCCAGCAGCCGGGACAGGTATGAGCAGTTCTTC CASSRDRYEQFF
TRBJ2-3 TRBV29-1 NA TGCAGCGTTTATGAACCGACAGGCTCCTCGGCAGATACGCAGTATTTT CSVYEPTGSSADTQYF
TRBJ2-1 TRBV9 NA TGTGCCAGCAGCGCCCGAGGCAATGAGCAGTTCTTC CASSARGNEQFF
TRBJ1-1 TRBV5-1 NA TGCGCCAGCAGCTTGTACGTCGACTCTCCGTACACTGAAGCTTTCTTT CASSLYVDSPYTEAFF
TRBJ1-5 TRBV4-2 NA TGTGCCAGCAGCCAAGCGGGGGACAATCAGCCCCAGCATTTT CASSQAGDNQPQHF
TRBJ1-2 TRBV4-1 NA TGCGCCAGCAGCCAAGAGGGGGGGCGGGGGTATGGCTACACCTTC CASSQEGGRGYGYTF